This T cell receptor (beta chain) was observed in a study of blood T cells in healthy people across ages. Using a J-beta primer mix together with a sample-barcoded 5' primer, a second PCR was run for roughly 6 to 12 cycles. TCRdb reanalysed the 5' RACE reads using MiXCR and keeps one entry per CDR3 protein. This table has some 640,000 distinct CDR3 sequences, approximately 30% appearing once. This CDR3 region has 14 residues. V shed 4 bases and J shed 7 bases, with 17 bases lying between them. Germline loops: CDR1 SGDLS, CDR2 YYNGEE. The sample was blood. The sequence came from a woman aged 80 or older in good health. This chain links TRBV9 with TRBJ1-1; tentatively, D is TRBD1 (5 bases). CDR3 sequence: CASSTSVGTGEAFF. CDR3 DNA sequence: TGTGCCAGCAGCACATCGGTGGGGACGGGTGAAGCTTTCTTT.